The rows below give T cell receptor beta chains drawn from one sample of a study of blood T cell repertoires in COVID-19. TCRdb's table, derived via immunoSEQ multiplex PCR, lists solely in-frame clones and lacks some. The data show 61,000 or so clones, over 80% seen once. Specimen: peripheral blood. These receptors were taken from a woman aged 80 or older with acute or convalescent COVID-19. The CDR3 runs from the conserved cysteine through the conserved F or W. Each record gives: V gene, clone size, J gene, D gene, CDR3 protein, CDR3 DNA. D genes are given only for firm matches. A clone size is listed for some rows: how often the clone was seen (once, few, many), or a class if it is expanded.

V: TRBV19
size: once
J: TRBJ1-2
D: NA
CDR3: CASSGGYYGYTF
DNA: TGTGCCAGTAGTGGCGGGTACTATGGCTACACCTTC

V: TRBV13
size: NA
J: TRBJ2-7
D: TRBD2
CDR3: CASSSLAGGLSEQYF
DNA: TGTGCCAGCAGCTCACTAGCGGGGGGCCTCTCCGAGCAGTACTTC

V: TRBV6-2/TRBV6-3
size: NA
J: TRBJ2-1
D: NA
CDR3: CASSYGPLQGWEQFF
DNA: TGTGCCAGCAGTTACGGACCCCTACAGGGCTGGGAGCAGTTCTTC

V: TRBV4-3
size: NA
J: TRBJ2-7
D: NA
CDR3: CASSQDFPSESYEQYF
DNA: TGCGCCAGCAGCCAAGATTTCCCTAGCGAGTCCTACGAGCAGTACTTC

V: TRBV6-5
size: NA
J: TRBJ2-1
D: TRBD1
CDR3: CAMMTGTGDYNEQFF
DNA: TGTGCCATGATGACGGGGACAGGGGACTACAATGAGCAGTTCTTC

V: TRBV20-1
size: NA
J: TRBJ2-3
D: NA
CDR3: CSAKGADTQYF
DNA: TGCAGTGCTAAGGGGGCAGATACGCAGTATTTT

V: TRBV9
size: NA
J: TRBJ2-7
D: TRBD2
CDR3: CASSSSGDYLYEQYF
DNA: TGTGCCAGCAGCTCTAGTGGGGACTACCTCTACGAGCAGTACTTC

V: TRBV19
size: NA
J: TRBJ1-5
D: NA
CDR3: CASSIPGTHTNQPQHF
DNA: TGTGCCAGTAGTATCCCCGGGACACATACGAATCAGCCCCAGCATTTT

V: TRBV6-5
size: few
J: TRBJ1-5
D: TRBD1
CDR3: CASRGTGKQQPQHF
DNA: TGTGCCAGCAGGGGGACAGGGAAACAGCAGCCCCAGCATTTT

V: TRBV9
size: NA
J: TRBJ2-2
D: TRBD1
CDR3: CASSARTGVGQNTGELFF
DNA: TGTGCCAGCAGCGCCCGGACAGGGGTTGGGCAGAACACCGGGGAGCTGTTTTTT

V: TRBV4-2
size: NA
J: TRBJ1-2
D: TRBD1
CDR3: CASSQDGTADGYTF
DNA: TGTGCCAGCAGCCAGGATGGGACAGCGGATGGCTACACCTTC

V: TRBV7-6
size: NA
J: TRBJ2-7
D: NA
CDR3: CASSLALPTSYEQYF
DNA: TGTGCCAGCAGCTTAGCTCTCCCAACATCCTACGAGCAGTACTTC

V: TRBV28
size: NA
J: TRBJ2-1
D: NA
CDR3: CASSPIDWENEQFF
DNA: TGTGCCAGCAGTCCAATTGACTGGGAGAATGAGCAGTTCTTC

V: TRBV7-9
size: NA
J: TRBJ2-7
D: TRBD1
CDR3: CASGQGAREQYF
DNA: TGTGCCAGCGGGCAGGGGGCGCGAGAGCAGTACTTC

V: TRBV30
size: few
J: TRBJ2-2
D: TRBD1
CDR3: CAWSALIGQVPGELFF
DNA: TGTGCCTGGAGTGCGCTTATCGGACAGGTTCCCGGGGAGCTGTTTTTT

V: TRBV28
size: NA
J: TRBJ2-7
D: NA
CDR3: CASSLRGEGAYEQYF
DNA: TGTGCCAGCAGTTTAAGGGGGGAGGGGGCCTACGAGCAGTACTTC

V: TRBV3-1/TRBV3-2
size: few
J: TRBJ2-1
D: TRBD2
CDR3: CASSRTPLLAGGNEQFF
DNA: TGTGCCAGCAGCCGGACCCCCCTGCTAGCGGGAGGTAATGAGCAGTTCTTC

V: TRBV9
size: NA
J: TRBJ2-7
D: TRBD1
CDR3: CASSGGQVPFYEQYF
DNA: TGTGCCAGCAGCGGAGGACAGGTACCCTTCTACGAGCAGTACTTC

V: TRBV7-2
size: few
J: TRBJ2-3
D: NA
CDR3: CASSLDFHTQYF
DNA: TGTGCCAGCAGCTTAGACTTTCATACGCAGTATTTT

V: TRBV30
size: NA
J: TRBJ1-2
D: NA
CDR3: CAWSFEPGVGYTF
DNA: TGTGCCTGGAGTTTTGAACCAGGGGTCGGCTACACCTTC

V: TRBV13
size: few
J: TRBJ2-2
D: NA
CDR3: CASRFTGGGNTGELFF
DNA: TGTGCCAGCAGATTCACAGGGGGAGGGAATACCGGGGAGCTGTTTTTT

V: TRBV7-2
size: NA
J: TRBJ1-3
D: TRBD1
CDR3: CASSPVDRQGGNTIYF
DNA: TGTGCCAGCAGCCCGGTAGACCGACAGGGTGGAAACACCATATATTTT

V: TRBV21-1
size: NA
J: TRBJ2-4
D: NA
CDR3: CASSSLSGGLAKNIQYF
DNA: TGTGCCAGCAGCAGCTTATCGGGGGGATTAGCCAAAAACATTCAGTACTTC

V: TRBV6-1
size: NA
J: TRBJ1-4
D: NA
CDR3: CASSEVRGGKLFF
DNA: TGTGCCAGCAGCGAAGTTCGGGGGGGAAAACTGTTTTTT

V: TRBV19
size: NA
J: TRBJ1-5
D: NA
CDR3: CASAALYSNQPQHF
DNA: TGTGCCAGTGCGGCCCTTTATAGCAATCAGCCCCAGCATTTT

V: TRBV5-1
size: NA
J: TRBJ1-5
D: TRBD1
CDR3: CASSLEGQGSNQPQHF
DNA: TGCGCCAGCAGCTTGGAGGGACAGGGTAGCAATCAGCCCCAGCATTTT

V: TRBV7-2
size: NA
J: TRBJ1-5
D: TRBD1
CDR3: CASSLGTGTNQPQHF
DNA: TGTGCCAGCAGCCTCGGGACAGGGACCAATCAGCCCCAGCATTTT

V: TRBV19
size: NA
J: TRBJ1-2
D: TRBD1
CDR3: CASSIVGGTAPYGYTF
DNA: TGTGCCAGTAGTATAGTTGGGGGGACAGCACCCTATGGCTACACCTTC

V: TRBV2
size: NA
J: TRBJ1-4
D: NA
CDR3: CASLGHSSEKLFF
DNA: TGTGCCAGCCTAGGTCATAGCTCCGAAAAACTGTTTTTT

V: TRBV6-1
size: NA
J: TRBJ2-4
D: NA
CDR3: CASSAFLLGGSAKNIQYF
DNA: TGTGCCAGCAGTGCCTTCCTGTTAGGCGGGTCAGCCAAAAACATTCAGTACTTC

V: TRBV30
size: NA
J: TRBJ1-3
D: NA
CDR3: CAWMIPDRSGNTIYF
DNA: TGTGCCTGGATGATTCCGGACAGATCTGGAAACACCATATATTTT

V: TRBV20-1
size: NA
J: TRBJ1-5
D: NA
CDR3: CSASSGDPSNQPQHF
DNA: TGCAGTGCCAGTTCAGGGGATCCTAGCAATCAGCCCCAGCATTTT

V: TRBV28
size: NA
J: TRBJ1-2
D: NA
CDR3: CASSLGSNYGYTF
DNA: TGTGCCAGCAGTTTGGGCAGTAACTATGGCTACACCTTC

V: TRBV27
size: NA
J: TRBJ2-7
D: NA
CDR3: CASSRGRQQYF
DNA: TGTGCCTCCTCAAGGGGGAGACAGCAGTACTTC

V: TRBV5-4
size: NA
J: TRBJ2-3
D: TRBD1
CDR3: CASSSQQGARDTQYF
DNA: TGTGCCAGCAGCTCACAACAGGGGGCTAGAGATACGCAGTATTTT

V: TRBV3-1/TRBV3-2
size: once
J: TRBJ2-3
D: TRBD1
CDR3: CASSRTSTGGIRDTQYF
DNA: TGTGCCAGCAGCCGAACCTCGACAGGGGGTATCAGAGATACGCAGTATTTT

V: TRBV7-9
size: once
J: TRBJ1-1
D: NA
CDR3: CASSLEEINTEAFF
DNA: TGTGCCAGCAGCTTAGAAGAGATTAACACTGAAGCTTTCTTT

V: TRBV6-5
size: once
J: TRBJ1-5
D: TRBD1
CDR3: CASSRTGDINQPQHF
DNA: TGTGCCAGCAGTCGGACAGGGGACATCAATCAGCCCCAGCATTTT

V: TRBV4-2
size: NA
J: TRBJ1-2
D: NA
CDR3: CASSQEQGAWDGYTF
DNA: TGTGCCAGCAGCCAAGAACAGGGCGCTTGGGATGGCTACACCTTC

V: TRBV18
size: once
J: TRBJ1-3
D: NA
CDR3: CASSLAGRISGNTIYF
DNA: TGTGCCAGCTCACTGGCGGGGCGGATCTCTGGAAACACCATATATTTT

V: TRBV18
size: NA
J: TRBJ2-1
D: TRBD2
CDR3: CASSPSGGSGSSYNEQFF
DNA: TGTGCCAGCTCACCATCGGGGGGTAGCGGGAGCTCCTACAATGAGCAGTTCTTC

V: TRBV24-1
size: few
J: TRBJ2-3
D: TRBD2
CDR3: CATSPRRGLAGPGGDTQYF
DNA: TGTGCCACCAGTCCCCGGAGGGGACTAGCGGGCCCGGGGGGAGATACGCAGTATTTT

V: TRBV28
size: NA
J: TRBJ2-7
D: NA
CDR3: CASGQGNYEQYF
DNA: TGTGCCAGCGGGCAGGGGAACTACGAGCAGTACTTC

V: TRBV5-1
size: NA
J: TRBJ1-1
D: NA
CDR3: CASSSGLEGNTEAFF
DNA: TGCGCCAGCAGCTCGGGACTTGAGGGGAACACTGAAGCTTTCTTT

V: TRBV11-2
size: NA
J: TRBJ2-3
D: TRBD1
CDR3: CASSLDGDRGYTDTQYF
DNA: TGTGCCAGCAGCTTAGATGGGGACAGGGGATACACAGATACGCAGTATTTT

V: TRBV7-2
size: NA
J: TRBJ1-2
D: TRBD1
CDR3: CASSFKGQGGGYTF
DNA: TGTGCCAGCAGCTTCAAAGGGCAGGGGGGCGGCTACACCTTC

V: TRBV28
size: few
J: TRBJ1-5
D: NA
CDR3: CASRDGNQPQHF
DNA: TGTGCCAGCCGCGATGGCAATCAGCCCCAGCATTTT

V: TRBV7-9
size: NA
J: TRBJ2-7
D: NA
CDR3: CASSLTSGLTYEQYF
DNA: TGTGCCAGCAGCCTTACATCGGGACTGACCTACGAGCAGTACTTC

V: TRBV18
size: NA
J: TRBJ2-3
D: NA
CDR3: CASSPPASDTQYF
DNA: TGTGCCAGCTCACCACCGGCTTCGGATACGCAGTATTTT

V: TRBV18
size: NA
J: TRBJ2-5
D: TRBD2
CDR3: CASSQGLAARETQYF
DNA: TGTGCCAGCTCACAGGGACTAGCGGCGCGAGAGACCCAGTACTTC

V: TRBV19
size: NA
J: TRBJ2-2
D: NA
CDR3: CASLEGTGELFF
DNA: TGTGCCAGCCTAGAGGGCACCGGGGAGCTGTTTTTT

V: TRBV12-3/TRBV12-4
size: NA
J: TRBJ1-2
D: TRBD1
CDR3: CASNQQGSHAHTF
DNA: TGTGCCAGCAACCAACAGGGGTCCCACGCTCACACCTTC

V: TRBV6-5
size: NA
J: TRBJ2-3
D: NA
CDR3: CASTLSADTQYF
DNA: TGTGCCAGCACACTCAGCGCAGATACGCAGTATTTT

V: TRBV10-1
size: once
J: TRBJ2-5
D: TRBD1
CDR3: CASSETAGAGGIETQYF
DNA: TGCGCCAGCAGTGAGACCGCCGGTGCAGGGGGCATAGAGACCCAGTACTTC

V: TRBV7-9
size: few
J: TRBJ2-1
D: NA
CDR3: CASSFSGVGDEQFF
DNA: TGTGCCAGCAGCTTTTCAGGGGTAGGCGATGAGCAGTTCTTC